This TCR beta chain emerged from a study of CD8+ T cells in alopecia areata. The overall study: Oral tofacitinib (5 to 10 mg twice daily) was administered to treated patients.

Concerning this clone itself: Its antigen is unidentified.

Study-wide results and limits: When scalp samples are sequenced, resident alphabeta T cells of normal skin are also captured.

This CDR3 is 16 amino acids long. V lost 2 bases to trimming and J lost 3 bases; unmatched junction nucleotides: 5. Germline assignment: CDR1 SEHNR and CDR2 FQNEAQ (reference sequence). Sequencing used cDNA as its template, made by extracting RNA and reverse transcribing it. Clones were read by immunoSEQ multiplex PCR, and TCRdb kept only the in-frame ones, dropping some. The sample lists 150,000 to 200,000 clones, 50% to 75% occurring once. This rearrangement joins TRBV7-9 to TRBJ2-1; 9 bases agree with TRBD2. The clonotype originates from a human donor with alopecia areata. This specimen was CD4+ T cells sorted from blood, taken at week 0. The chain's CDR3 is CASSLPRTSDYNEQFF. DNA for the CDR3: TGTGCCAGCAGCTTACCCAGGACTAGCGACTACAATGAGCAGTTCTTC.